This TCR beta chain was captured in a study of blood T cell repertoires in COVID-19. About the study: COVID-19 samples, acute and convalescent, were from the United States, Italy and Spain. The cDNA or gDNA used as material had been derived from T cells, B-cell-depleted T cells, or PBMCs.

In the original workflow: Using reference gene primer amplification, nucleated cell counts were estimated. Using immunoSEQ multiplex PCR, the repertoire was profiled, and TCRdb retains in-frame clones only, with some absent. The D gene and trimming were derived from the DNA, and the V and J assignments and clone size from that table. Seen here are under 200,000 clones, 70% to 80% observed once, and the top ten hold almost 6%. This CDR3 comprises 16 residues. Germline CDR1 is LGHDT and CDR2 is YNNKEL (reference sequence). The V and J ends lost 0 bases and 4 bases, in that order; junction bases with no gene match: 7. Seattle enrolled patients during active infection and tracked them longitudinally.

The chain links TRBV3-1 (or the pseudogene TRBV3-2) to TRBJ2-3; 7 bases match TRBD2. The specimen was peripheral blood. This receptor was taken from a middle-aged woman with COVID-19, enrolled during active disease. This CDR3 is CASSQDLGRWADTQYF. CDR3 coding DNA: TGTGCCAGCAGCCAAGATCTCGGGAGGTGGGCAGATACGCAGTATTTT.